This T cell receptor (beta chain) was captured by sequencing in a study of cytomegalovirus exposure and HLA in healthy donors. Findings and limits, study-wide: Immune exposure was documented only through CMV serostatus. Associated with cytomegalovirus, according to the listing, were around 170 TCR beta chains. The later analysis indicated that the majority of CMV-associated TCR beta chains appeared HLA-restricted.

Primers: 60 Vbeta forward and 13 Jbeta reverse. Using immunoSEQ multiplex PCR, the repertoire was profiled, and TCRdb retains in-frame clones only, with some absent. The data contain about 140,000 clones, approximately 85% of them singletons. Of note for this clone: What it recognizes is unknown. The junction does not match germline at one end; this may be a read error.

Sequenced input: PBMCs. The sequence was obtained from a woman between 50 and 59 years old in good health and CMV-seropositive.

Here the CDR3 reads CASSQTSGVYERYF. Written as DNA, the CDR3 is TGTGCCAGCTCGCAGACTAGCGGAGTTTACGAGCGGTACTTC. V and J are TRBV18 and TRBJ2-7, with 9 bases aligning to TRBD2. The CDR3 covers 14 residues. Germline V gene lookup returns CDR1 KGHSH and CDR2 LQKENI. The full variable domain, with the rest looked up from reference TRBV18 and TRBJ2-7, is NAGVMQNPRHLVRRRGQEARLRCSPMKGHSHVYWYRQLPEEGLKFMVYLQKENIIDESGMPKERFSAEFPKEGPSILRIQQVVRGDSAAYFCASSQTSGVYERYFGPGTRLTVT.